This is a list of T cell receptor beta chains from one sample in a study of cytomegalovirus exposure and HLA in healthy donors. The repertoire was sequenced with immunoSEQ multiplex PCR; TCRdb's copy has only in-frame clones and lacks some. The table records 110,000 to 150,000 clones, 60% to 85% of them present only once. Input material: PBMCs. These receptors were collected from a man aged 25-45 years in good health and CMV-seronegative. The CDR3 runs from the conserved cysteine through the conserved F or W. D genes are given only for firm matches. Clone size is stated in some rows and not others, as once, few, many or a class when expanded.

>15|.|TRBV4-1|.|TRBJ2-3
CASSQNLDNTDTQYF
TGCGCCAGCAGCCAAAACCTAGATAACACAGATACGCAGTATTTT
>15|.|TRBV6-5|once|TRBJ1-1
CASSLPQGEKAEAFF
TGTGCCAGCAGCTTACCCCAGGGTGAGAAGGCTGAAGCTTTCTTT
>17|TRBD2|TRBV2|few|TRBJ2-3
CASSPRGTSGYSDTQYF
TGTGCCAGCAGTCCTCGTGGGACTAGCGGTTACTCAGATACGCAGTATTTT
>13|.|TRBV2|.|TRBJ1-6
CASSEQRNSPLHF
TGTGCCAGCAGTGAACAGCGTAATTCACCCCTCCACTTT
>16|TRBD1|TRBV9|.|TRBJ2-2
CASSVGGTGIAGELFF
TGTGCCAGCAGCGTAGGGGGGACAGGGATCGCCGGGGAGCTGTTTTTT
>14|.|TRBV6-1|few|TRBJ1-2
CASSEFSTNYGYTF
TGTGCCAGCAGTGAATTTAGTACTAACTATGGCTACACCTTC
>14|.|TRBV19|.|TRBJ2-1
CASSIEQAYNEQFF
TGTGCCAGTAGTATAGAACAGGCCTACAATGAGCAGTTCTTC
>14|TRBD2|TRBV13|few|TRBJ2-5
CATRSLAGVETQYF
TGTGCCACCCGATCCCTAGCGGGGGTAGAGACCCAGTACTTC
>17|.|TRBV7-7|.|TRBJ2-1
CASSLVPPGSSYNEQFF
TGTGCTAGCAGCTTAGTACCCCCCGGGAGCTCCTACAATGAGCAGTTCTTC
>14|TRBD1|TRBV7-2|once|TRBJ2-7
CASSLTGSSYEQYF
TGTGCCAGCAGCTTGACAGGGAGCTCCTACGAGCAGTACTTC
>15|.|TRBV18|.|TRBJ2-7
CASSPPESAAYEQYF
TGTGCCAGCTCACCACCGGAGTCGGCGGCCTACGAGCAGTACTTC
>17|TRBD2|TRBV4-1|.|TRBJ2-7
CASSQEISGRVNYEQYF
TGCGCCAGCAGCCAAGAAATCAGCGGGAGGGTGAACTACGAGCAGTACTTC
>13|.|TRBV28|few|TRBJ1-2
CASSLRDTYGYTF
TGTGCCAGCAGTTTACGCGATACCTATGGCTACACCTTC
>15|TRBD2|TRBV11-3|.|TRBJ2-5
CASSLLAGAQETQYF
TGTGCCAGCAGCCTACTAGCGGGGGCCCAAGAGACCCAGTACTTC
>12|.|TRBV5-4|.|TRBJ1-1
CASRRGNTEAFF
TGTGCCAGCCGTCGGGGGAACACTGAAGCTTTCTTT
>20|TRBD1|TRBV7-8|.|TRBJ2-3
CASSLVRTGDARLSTDTQYF
TGTGCCAGCAGCTTAGTACGGACAGGGGACGCGCGGCTAAGCACAGATACGCAGTATTTT
>15|TRBD1|TRBV19|.|TRBJ2-6
CASRDRGNGANVLTF
TGTGCCAGCCGGGACAGGGGAAATGGGGCCAACGTCCTGACTTTC
>14|.|TRBV30|.|TRBJ1-4
CAWEPTGLAEKLFF
TGTGCCTGGGAACCGACAGGCTTGGCTGAAAAACTGTTTTTT
>13|TRBD1|TRBV7-8|.|TRBJ1-2
CASSLDRGSGYTF
TGTGCCAGCAGCTTGGACAGGGGAAGTGGCTACACCTTC
>13|.|TRBV21-1|.|TRBJ1-3
CASSPTGVNTIYF
TGTGCCAGCAGCCCTACGGGGGTGAACACCATATATTTT
>16|TRBD2|TRBV6-1|.|TRBJ2-5
CASSELGGRAPETQYF
TGTGCCAGCAGTGAGTTAGGCGGGAGGGCCCCAGAGACCCAGTACTTC
>19|TRBD2|TRBV27|.|TRBJ2-4
CASSLTLAGGLGYKNSQYF
TGTGCCAGCAGTTTAACTCTCGCGGGAGGGCTTGGATACAAAAACAGTCAGTACTTC
>14|.|TRBV11-2|few|TRBJ1-2
CASSLGVGDYGYTF
TGTGCCAGCAGCTTAGGGGTGGGCGACTATGGCTACACCTTC
>14|.|TRBV29-1|once|TRBJ1-1
CSVRFSKRNTEAFF
TGCAGCGTTAGGTTCTCCAAGCGAAACACTGAAGCTTTCTTT
>15|.|TRBV6-5|.|TRBJ2-7
CASSWLLGGSHEQYF
TGTGCCAGCAGTTGGTTACTAGGAGGGTCCCACGAGCAGTACTTC
>13|TRBD1|TRBV2|.|TRBJ2-2
CASTQGYTGELFF
TGTGCCAGCACACAGGGGTACACCGGGGAGCTGTTTTTT
>14|TRBD2|TRBV6-6|.|TRBJ2-7
CASSYTSGTNEQYF
TGTGCCAGCAGTTATACTAGCGGGACTAACGAGCAGTACTTC
>18|TRBD1|TRBV27|few|TRBJ1-2
CASSSGRGGQGFMGGYTF
TGTGCCAGCAGTTCGGGGAGGGGGGGACAGGGTTTTATGGGTGGCTACACCTTC
>18|TRBD1|TRBV7-9|.|TRBJ2-7
CASSLGDAPGTGMYEQYF
TGTGCCAGCAGCTTAGGAGATGCACCGGGGACAGGGATGTACGAGCAGTACTTC
>14|TRBD1|TRBV2|few|TRBJ1-1
CASSDPGGNTEAFF
TGTGCCAGCAGTGATCCAGGGGGCAACACTGAAGCTTTCTTT
>16|.|TRBV5-1|.|TRBJ1-3
CASSVGAESSGNTIYF
TGCGCCAGCAGCGTAGGGGCCGAGTCCTCTGGAAACACCATATATTTT
>14|TRBD1|TRBV28|once|TRBJ2-7
CASITGQGAYEQYF
TGTGCCAGCATTACGGGACAGGGGGCCTACGAGCAGTACTTC
>15|TRBD1|TRBV28|.|TRBJ1-4
CASSLRGGSNEKLFF
TGTGCCAGCAGTTTAAGAGGGGGCTCAAATGAAAAACTGTTTTTT
>13|.|TRBV10-3|few|TRBJ2-5
CAIRRQSEETQYF
TGTGCCATCAGAAGACAGTCGGAAGAGACCCAGTACTTC